The 6 T cell receptor beta chains below come from one sample, sequenced in a study of CD8+CD57+ T cells in acquired aplastic anemia. Patients included in sequencing had previously demonstrated CD8+CD57+ cell expansion by flow cytometry. Researchers used genomic DNA as the template to profile TCR beta VDJ and CDR3. TCRdb independently ran MiXCR on the reads; one entry per CDR3 protein. Here the sample spans 150,000 to 200,000 distinct CDR3 sequences, 47% being singletons. Material for sequencing was sorted CD4+, CD8+, or CD8+CD57+ T cells (not recorded which) from PBMCs. The receptors derive from a human donor with aplastic anemia.

The gene calls are TRBV12-3 or TRBV12-4 and TRBJ1-6, with TRBD1 identical over 7 bases. The CDR3 is 21 amino acids. V was clipped by 3 bases and J by 5 bases; unmatched bases: 22. The CDR3 region is CASSLVTPTGWLPINNSPLHF. The CDR3 DNA is TGTGCCAGCAGTTTGGTTACGCCGACAGGGTGGCTTCCGATAAATAATTCACCCCTCCACTTT.

CDR3 loop: CASSPDGGIPLHF. The CDR3 DNA reads TGTGCCAGCAGCCCCGACGGGGGCATACCCCTCCACTTT. V is TRBV7-6 and J is TRBJ1-6, with a possible D match to TRBD1 (6 bases). Between the trimmed V and J ends, which lost 5 bases and 12 bases, there was a span of 14 bases. This CDR3 comprises 13 residues. The germline V gene has CDR1 SGHVS and CDR2 FNYEAQ.

The chain combines TRBV10-3 with TRBJ1-3; D remains unclear. Germline assignment: CDR1 ENHRY and CDR2 SYGVKD. The CDR3 is 13 residues long. Trimming shortened V by 7 bases and J by 8 bases, and 15 bases separated the two germline ends. The CDR3 DNA reads as TGTGCCATCATGGGTGACGCTGGGGACACCATATATTTT. This translates into CAIMGDAGDTIYF.

This clonotype was picked up many times. The chain recombines TRBV5-6 with TRBJ2-1; 7 bases align to TRBD1. There are 13 residues in the CDR3. The germline V gene encodes CDR1 SGHDT and CDR2 YYEEEE. J was trimmed by 10 bases and V by 4 bases; bases with no gene match: 8. The CDR3 DNA reads TGTGCCAGCAGCCGACAGGGCGGTCGGGAGCAGTTCTTC. Translation: CASSRQGGREQFF.

As regards this clonotype: This may be a read error, as it is one base from a much larger clone. Given the absence of the conserved phenylalanine or tryptophan at the CDR3 end, a read error is likely. The chain links TRBV6-1 to TRBJ1-3, with TRBD1 as a possible D gene (6 bases). Trimming stripped 6 bases from V and 2 bases from J, with 14 bases between. The germline V gene has CDR1 MNHNS and CDR2 SASEGT. CDR3 size: 15 residues. The CDR3 loop reads CASRIGTLPGNTIYS. The CDR3 DNA reads as TGTGCCAGCAGGATCGGGACACTCCCTGGAAACACCATATATTCT.

This clonotype was counted many times. The chain couples TRBV29-1 to TRBJ2-1; D remains ambiguous. Germline CDR1 is SQVTM and CDR2 is ANQGSEA. The CDR3 has 11 residues. V was clipped by 3 bases and J by 10 bases, with 10 bases between them. CDR3 sequence: CSVDVALEQFF. The CDR3 DNA is TGCAGCGTTGACGTGGCTTTGGAGCAGTTCTTC.